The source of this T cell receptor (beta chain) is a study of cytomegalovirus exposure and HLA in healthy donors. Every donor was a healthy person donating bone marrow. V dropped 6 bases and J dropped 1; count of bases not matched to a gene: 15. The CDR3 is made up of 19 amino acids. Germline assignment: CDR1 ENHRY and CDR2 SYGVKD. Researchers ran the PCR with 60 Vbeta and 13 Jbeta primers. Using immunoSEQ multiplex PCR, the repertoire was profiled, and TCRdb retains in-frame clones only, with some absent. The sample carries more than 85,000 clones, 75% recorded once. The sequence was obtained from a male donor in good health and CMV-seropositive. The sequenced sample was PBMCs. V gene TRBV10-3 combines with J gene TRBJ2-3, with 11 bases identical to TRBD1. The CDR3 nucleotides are TGTGCCATCAGGGCCGGGACAGGGGGGGAAAACGAGCGCACAGATACGCAGTATTTT. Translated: CAIRAGTGGENERTDTQYF.